This T cell receptor (beta chain) was recorded in a study of shared clonotypes between healthy human individuals. Germline V lookup: CDR1 MDHEN, CDR2 SYDVKM. The CDR3 has 13 residues. Trimming removed 2 bases from V and 4 bases from J, with 9 bases in between. At the deep level, the assay was run. Authors' data handling: ImmunoSEQ output held junction-only sequences without quality scores, so filtering differed. Libraries were prepared by immunoSEQ multiplex PCR; TCRdb keeps only in-frame clonotypes and omits some of them. That table supplies the V and J calls and clone size; D and trimming were determined from the DNA. The sample includes some 510,000 clones, 70% to 80% of them seen just once.

This sequence originates from a woman aged 40 to 50 in good health. Some clones in this sample may be carry-over from other donors' samples. Sample: PBMCs. This chain connects TRBV28 to TRBJ2-7; D gene unclear. DNA of the CDR3: TGTGCCAGCAGTTTAGTTGCGGATTACGAGCAGTACTTC. It yields the protein CASSLVADYEQYF.